This T cell receptor beta chain was sequenced for a study of cytomegalovirus exposure and HLA in healthy donors. For the study at large: In an earlier analysis, around 120 million unique TCR beta sequences were found from some 180 million T cells.

Study-wide results and caveats: When analyzed later, the rates of TCR association showed variation by HLA locus, with DRB1 the most and HLA-C the fewest.

With 60 Vbeta and 13 Jbeta primers, the PCR was carried out. In the source study's methods: Unique TCR beta chains numbered around 80 million in a later analysis, with some 9.9 million shared. Sequencing was performed with immunoSEQ multiplex PCR; in TCRdb, only in-frame clones are kept and a portion is missing. The V and J calls and clone size were taken over from that table, and D and trimming were inferred from the DNA. The data contain 95,000 to 150,000 clones, under 85% of them singletons. The CDR3 loop spans 14 amino acids. The V and J ends lost 2 bases and 8 bases respectively, with 15 bases between them. The germline V gene encodes CDR1 MGHDK and CDR2 SYGVNS. Comments on this clone: Its antigen is currently unknown.

This chain uses TRBV25-1 with TRBJ1-2; D remains unclear. The TCR originated in a man aged 18 to 30 in good health and CMV-seropositive. Sequenced input: PBMCs. The CDR3: CASSEITGMEGYTF. CDR3 DNA sequence: TGTGCCAGCAGTGAAATTACGGGGATGGAAGGCTACACCTTC.